The present T cell receptor (beta chain) was sequenced within a study of blood T cell repertoires in COVID-19. V dropped 4 bases and J dropped 2; count of bases not matched to a gene: 7. This CDR3 is built from 16 residues. Per the germline V gene, CDR1 is KGHDR and CDR2 is SFDVKD. The method was immunoSEQ multiplex PCR; TCRdb's version includes in-frame clones alone and lacks a portion of them. The sample lists hundreds of thousands of clones, 70% to 90% occurring once. The chain is built from TRBV24-1 and TRBJ2-5; 9 positions match TRBD1. What was sequenced was peripheral blood. The source of this sequence is a man aged 35 to 55 with acute or convalescent COVID-19. This CDR3 is CATSDAQGAPQETQYF. DNA for the CDR3: TGTGCCACCAGTGACGCACAGGGGGCTCCGCAAGAGACCCAGTACTTC.